These 22 T cell receptor beta chains were sequenced from one sample in a study of T cells in Graves' hyperthyroidism and ophthalmopathy. Amplification of TCR beta CDR3 regions was performed using RNA transcripts as template. Initially, a first-round RT-PCR of the TCR CDR3 employed the HTBI primer set. TCRdb reanalysed the multiplex PCR reads using MiXCR and keeps one entry per CDR3 protein. The table includes 750,000 to 900,000 distinct CDR3 sequences, over 35% detected once. Sequenced material: blood. The origin of the receptors is a man in his late teens or twenties with Graves' hyperthyroidism.

Notes on this clonotype: A read error is possible here, since a much larger clone lies one base away. The V gene is TRBV12-3 or TRBV12-4, the J gene TRBJ2-7; 8 bases map to TRBD1. This CDR3 comprises 12 residues. V shed 10 bases and J 2 bases; nucleotides not matched to a gene: 4. This CDR3 reads CATLGQAYEQYF. CDR3 bases: TGTGCCACCCTGGGACAGGCCTACGAGCAGTACTTC.

As concerns this clonotype: An end of the junction differs from the germline gene, which may be a read error. The chain couples TRBV5-1 to TRBJ1-5; no reliable D call. CDR3 length equals 13 residues. Looked up from germline, CDR1 is SGHRS and CDR2 is YFSETQ. CDR3 nucleotides: TGTGCCGGCAGCTTGAGGGTCTATCAGCCCCAGCATTTT. Its protein is CAGSLRVYQPQHF.

This clonotype was picked up many times. The CDR3 DNA reads as TGTGCCAGCAGCCTCCGCAGCGGGGGTGGGGAGACCCAGTACTTC. It specifies CASSLRSGGGETQYF. The chain uses TRBV7-2 and TRBJ2-5; 8 nucleotides line up with TRBD2. The germline gives CDR1 SGHTA, CDR2 FQGNSA. This CDR3 is built from 15 residues. Unmatched junction bases numbered 10, after V lost 5 bases and J lost 5 bases.

The chain carries TRBV5-1 and TRBJ2-7; 8 positions match TRBD1. Germline-derived CDR1 and CDR2 are SGHRS and YFSETQ. This CDR3 spans 15 amino acids. Trimming cost V 2 bases and J 5 bases; bases outside gene matches: 9. The CDR3 spells CASSLSTGGINEQYF. CDR3 bases: TGCGCCAGCAGCTTAAGTACAGGGGGTATTAACGAGCAGTACTTC. The full variable domain, completed using reference TRBV5-1 and TRBJ2-7, is KAGVTQTPRYLIKTRGQQVTLSCSPISGHRSVSWYQQTPGQGLQFLFEYFSETQRNKGNFPGRFSGRQFSNSRSEMNVSTLELGDSALYLCASSLSTGGINEQYFGPGTRLTVT.

The chain links TRBV29-1 to TRBJ2-7; 11 bases are shared with TRBD2. V lost 7 bases, J lost 0 bases, and 5 bases stayed unmatched. The V gene's germline CDR1 is SQVTM and CDR2 ANQGSEA. The CDR3 is made up of 14 amino acids. CDR3: CSGGSGRGSYEQYF. The CDR3, as DNA: TGCAGCGGGGGTAGCGGGAGGGGCTCCTACGAGCAGTACTTC.

The table lists this clonotype with many counts. The chain links TRBV9 to TRBJ2-7; 7 bases are shared with TRBD2. The CDR3 contains 15 residues. Germline V gene sequence: CDR1 SGDLS, CDR2 YYNGEE. Losses at the gene ends were 4 bases for V and 6 bases for J; bases not matched to a gene: 13. As DNA, the CDR3 is TGTGCCAGCAGCCCACACGGGGACTACGGGCTCGAGCAGTACTTC. Its protein is CASSPHGDYGLEQYF.

CDR3 residues: CSARDPRSQETQYF. The CDR3 nucleotides are TGCAGTGCTAGAGATCCCAGGAGCCAAGAGACCCAGTACTTC. The chain recombines TRBV20-1 with TRBJ2-5; the D is unclear. The CDR3 is 14 amino acids. The germline gives CDR1 DFQATT, CDR2 SNEGSKA (reference sequence). Trimming left V 0 bases short and J 1 base short, with 9 bases between.

The chain recombines TRBV9 with TRBJ1-6; possibly TRBD1 for D (5 bases). Trimming left V 0 bases short and J 8 bases short, with 12 bases between. There are 15 residues in the CDR3. Germline CDR1 reads SGDLS; CDR2 reads YYNGEE. CDR3 bases: TGTGCCAGCAGCGTAGATACGGGGCCGGATTCACCCCTCCACTTT. It is translated as CASSVDTGPDSPLHF.

This clonotype was seen a handful of times. The V call is TRBV12-3 or TRBV12-4, the J call TRBJ1-1; no clear D gene. Trimming shortened V by 3 bases and J by 4 bases, and 12 bases separated the two germline ends. This CDR3 contains 14 residues. For the CDR3, the DNA is TGTGCCAGCAGTTTCGGCTCATCGGGCACTGAAGCTTTCTTT. Residues: CASSFGSSGTEAFF.

This clonotype was observed many times. V is TRBV20-1 and J is TRBJ1-1; the D gene is possibly TRBD1 (5 bases). Germline loops: CDR1 DFQATT, CDR2 SNEGSKA (reference sequence). V was pared by 2 bases and J by 0 bases, with 10 bases between. This CDR3 spans 14 amino acids. The CDR3 here is CSARTRAMNTEAFF. CDR3 DNA: TGCAGTGCTAGAACCAGGGCTATGAACACTGAAGCTTTCTTT.

The chain carries TRBV7-9 and TRBJ2-5, with 13 bases lining up with TRBD2. Germline CDR1 reads SEHNR; CDR2 reads FQNEAQ (reference sequence). The trim removed 5 bases at V and 6 bases at J, leaving 9 bases unmatched. CDR3 length: 16 amino acids. The chain's CDR3 is CASSQLAGGPTQTQYF. Here the CDR3 DNA reads TGTGCCAGCAGCCAACTAGCGGGGGGGCCAACGCAGACCCAGTACTTC.

This chain connects TRBV7-2 to TRBJ2-7, with D perhaps TRBD1 or TRBD2 (5 bases each). The CDR3 has 12 residues. V lost 4 bases and J 3 bases, leaving 7 bases between the germline ends. The germline gives CDR1 SGHTA, CDR2 FQGNSA. The CDR3 spells CASSWDLYEQYF. DNA of the CDR3: TGTGCCAGCAGCTGGGACCTCTACGAGCAGTACTTC. The whole variable domain, remainder taken from reference TRBV7-2 and TRBJ2-7, is GAGVSQSPSNKVTEKGKDVELRCDPISGHTALYWYRQSLGQGLEFLIYFQGNSAPDKSGLPSDRFSAERTGGSVSTLTIQRTQQEDSAVYLCASSWDLYEQYFGPGTRLTVT.

Comments on this clonotype: A much larger clonotype is one base distant, so this may be a read error. The CDR3: CASKGDRGIEQYF. The DNA for the CDR3 is TGTGCCAGCAAGGGGGACAGGGGGATCGAGCAGTACTTC. The gene calls are TRBV2 and TRBJ2-7, with 11 bases that match TRBD1. CDR1 is SNHLY and CDR2 is FYNNEI in the germline V gene. With V trimmed by 7 bases and J by 6 bases, 5 bases remained unmatched. The CDR3 runs to 13 residues. The full variable domain, rest sourced from reference TRBV2 and TRBJ2-7, is EPEVTQTPSHQVTQMGQEVILRCVPISNHLYFYWYRQILGQKVEFLVSFYNNEISEKSEIFDDQFSVERPDGSNFTLKIRSTKLEDSAMYFCASKGDRGIEQYFGPGTRLTVT.

The CDR3 reads CASSSSNGGSYEQYF. As DNA, the CDR3 is TGCGCCAGCAGCTCGTCGAATGGGGGCTCCTACGAGCAGTACTTC. The V and J genes are TRBV5-1 and TRBJ2-7; the D gene could be TRBD1 or TRBD2 (5 bases each). V was cut by 3 bases and J by 0 bases, with 13 bases left in between. Per the germline V gene, CDR1 is SGHRS and CDR2 is YFSETQ. The CDR3 spans 15 residues.

This clonotype showed up just a few times. The chain joins TRBV2 to TRBJ2-7; 10 bases are shared with TRBD1. This CDR3 is built from 14 residues. Losses at the gene ends were 2 bases for V and 6 bases for J; bases not matched to a gene: 4. Germline V gives CDR1 SNHLY, CDR2 FYNNEI. For the CDR3, the DNA is TGTGCCAGCAGTGAAACGACAGGGGGCTTCGAGCAGTACTTC. Its translation: CASSETTGGFEQYF.

This clonotype was seen many times. The chain joins TRBV20-1 to TRBJ2-7; TRBD1 is a possible D gene (6 bases). Trimming stripped 0 bases from V and 6 bases from J, with 12 bases between. Per germline, CDR1 DFQATT and CDR2 SNEGSKA (reference sequence). This CDR3 is built from 13 residues. The CDR3 DNA reads TGCAGTGCTAGAGATCAGGGGTGGCGCGAGCAGTACTTC. Translation: CSARDQGWREQYF.

The table lists this clonotype with a few counts. The gene calls are TRBV13 and TRBJ1-2; 9 bases match TRBD1. After removal of 5 bases from V and 4 bases from J, the junction contained 5 bases not matched to a gene. Germline V gives CDR1 PRHDT, CDR2 FYEKMQ (reference sequence). CDR3 length: 14 amino acids. The CDR3 sequence is CASSEGQGTYGYTF. CDR3 DNA: TGTGCCAGCAGCGAAGGACAGGGGACCTATGGCTACACCTTC.

The rearrangement links TRBV10-3 to TRBJ2-7, with D perhaps being TRBD1 or TRBD2 (5 bases each). V was cut by 11 bases and J by 2 bases, with 16 bases left in between. Germline V CDR1 and CDR2: ENHRY, SYGVKD. The length of the CDR3 is 13 residues. The CDR3 nucleotides are TGTGCCCTCACGGGGACCAGAGCCTACGAGCAGTACTTC. Amino acids: CALTGTRAYEQYF.

The chain combines TRBV15 with TRBJ1-6; perhaps TRBD1 as D (6 bases). CDR1 and CDR2 (germline): LNHNV, YYDKDF (reference sequence). Between the trimmed V and J ends, which lost 0 bases and 0 bases, there was a span of 9 bases. The CDR3 is made up of 17 amino acids. The CDR3 nucleotides read TGTGCCACCAGCAGAGAAACAGGGAGCTCCTATAATTCACCCCTCCACTTT. Translating it yields CATSRETGSSYNSPLHF. The full variable domain, with the rest looked up from reference TRBV15 and TRBJ1-6, is DAMVIQNPRYQVTQFGKPVTLSCSQTLNHNVMYWYQQKSSQAPKLLFHYYDKDFNNEADTPDNFQSRRPNTSFCFLDIRSPGLGDTAMYLCATSRETGSSYNSPLHFGNGTRLTVT.

The rearrangement links TRBV7-2 to TRBJ1-1; D is ambiguous. Germline lookup yields CDR1 SGHTA and CDR2 FQGNSA. The CDR3 sequence is 13 residues long. Trimming cost V 5 bases and J 10 bases, with 17 bases left between them. The DNA of the CDR3 is TGTGCCAGCAGCCCGATATGGACGAGGGTAGCTTTCTTT. Its protein is CASSPIWTRVAFF.

The chain joins TRBV7-2 to TRBJ2-7; D gene uncertain. The V end lost 5 bases, the J end lost 2 bases, and 13 bases lay between the germline ends. The V gene's germline CDR1 is SGHTA and CDR2 FQGNSA. The CDR3 totals 14 residues. CDR3 sequence (DNA): TGTGCCAGCAGCGCACCGGGTCCTGCCTACGAGCAGTACTTC. This translates into CASSAPGPAYEQYF.

At least ten counts were recorded for this clonotype. The chain joins TRBV29-1 to TRBJ1-2; D is perhaps TRBD1 (6 bases). The CDR3 is 11 amino acids. CDR1 is SQVTM, CDR2 ANQGSEA, per germline. The ends were cut back, 6 bases at V and 8 bases at J, with 13 bases in the middle. The CDR3 loop is CSVFRGNGYTF. The CDR3 nucleotides read TGCAGCGTATTCAGGGGAAACGGCTACACCTTC.